This T cell receptor beta chain was retrieved from a study of cytotoxic CD8 clonotypes in ibrutinib-treated CLL. Study overall: After a median of almost 70 months, 14 patients stayed remitted and approximately 12 progressed; responses had been partial in some 25 and complete in 2. Findings and caveats of the study: Among the clonotypes, public ones were uncommon and contracted or held stable on treatment. Clonality increased at ibrutinib response, then returned toward baseline at progression. T-cell clonality at baseline went above that of age-matched healthy donors and rose and fell with circulating CD8+ T-cell counts.

Data came from immunoSEQ multiplex PCR; TCRdb stores just in-frame clones and leaves some out. The sample consists of over 70,000 clones, 70% to 90% of them appearing once. This clone has only a few counts. Its matching antigen is unknown. The V and J ends lost 3 bases and 5 bases respectively, with 14 bases between them. The CDR3 loop spans 14 amino acids. Looked up from germline, CDR1 is MDHEN and CDR2 is SYDVKM. The clonotype was recovered from a human donor with chronic lymphocytic leukemia. The V call is TRBV28, the J call TRBJ2-7; no reliable D call. The sequencing here drew on PBMCs, taken before ibrutinib treatment. CDR3 in amino acids: CASSFGRASHEQYF. In DNA, the CDR3 is TGTGCCAGCAGTTTCGGACGCGCTTCTCACGAGCAGTACTTC.